The 26 T cell receptor beta chains reported below all come from one sample, sequenced in a study of shared clonotypes between healthy human individuals. TCRdb's table, derived via immunoSEQ multiplex PCR, lists solely in-frame clones and lacks some. The repertoire has over a million clones, roughly 95% of them found once; the top ten carry about 1%. The sample was naive CD4+ T cells sorted from blood. Subset specified: CD45RA+ positively selected. Receptor source: a man aged 25-45 years in good health.

The chain uses TRBV5-1 and TRBJ2-1, with D uncertain. Between the trimmed V and J ends, which lost 4 bases and 8 bases, there was a span of 7 bases. Germline V CDR1 and CDR2: SGHRS, YFSETQ. The CDR3 extends over 11 amino acids. The CDR3 sequence is CASSPADEQFF. CDR3 DNA sequence: TGCGCCAGCAGCCCCGCCGATGAGCAGTTCTTC. Looking up the rest from reference TRBV5-1 and TRBJ2-1 gives the full variable domain: KAGVTQTPRYLIKTRGQQVTLSCSPISGHRSVSWYQQTPGQGLQFLFEYFSETQRNKGNFPGRFSGRQFSNSRSEMNVSTLELGDSALYLCASSPADEQFFGPGTRLTVL.

The chain couples TRBV2 to TRBJ1-4; tentatively, D is TRBD1 (5 bases). Trimming removed 4 bases from V and 3 bases from J, with 9 bases in between. This CDR3 has 14 residues. Looked up from germline, CDR1 is SNHLY and CDR2 is FYNNEI. The CDR3: CASSASGANEKLFF. The CDR3 nucleotides are TGTGCCAGCAGTGCCTCGGGGGCTAATGAAAAACTGTTTTTT.

Comments on this clone: Other DNA variants within this sample encode the same CDR3. The genes are TRBV28 and TRBJ1-5; the D is unclear. The CDR3 extends over 13 amino acids. CDR1 is MDHEN and CDR2 is SYDVKM in the germline V gene. V lost 1 base and J 7 bases, leaving 8 bases between the germline ends. CDR3 protein: CASSLLGPQPQHF. In DNA form, the CDR3 reads TGTGCCAGCAGTTTATTGGGTCCCCAGCCCCAGCATTTT.

The chain joins TRBV4-3 to TRBJ2-7; D is possibly TRBD1 (6 bases). CDR3 length: 15 amino acids. V lost 3 bases and J 1 base, leaving 13 bases between the germline ends. The germline V gene has CDR1 LGHNA and CDR2 YSLEER. CDR3 DNA sequence: TGCGCCAGCAGCCAGATTAAGGGGGATTCCTACGAGCAGTACTTC. Amino acids: CASSQIKGDSYEQYF.

The CDR3 coding sequence is TGTGCCAGTAGTATTTTAGTCCTCAGCTCTGGGGCCAACGTCCTGACTTTC. It codes for CASSILVLSSGANVLTF. The J gene is TRBJ2-6, the V gene TRBV19; D call uncertain. This CDR3 has 17 amino acids. Germline V gene data show CDR1 as LNHDA and CDR2 as SQIVND (reference sequence). V was trimmed by 3 bases and J by 0 bases, leaving 12 bases between them.

This clone occurred once. This chain connects TRBV19 to TRBJ2-1, with TRBD1 matching 7 bases. The junction had 10 bases not matched to a gene; V was cut back by 5 bases and J by 6 bases. The V gene's germline CDR1 is LNHDA and CDR2 SQIVND (reference sequence). This CDR3 is 15 amino acids long. CDR3 DNA sequence: TGTGCCAGTAGTGTAACAGGGGTTGGAGGCAATGAGCAGTTCTTC. Translated, it gives CASSVTGVGGNEQFF.

The chain is built from TRBV2 and TRBJ2-7; the D is unclear. The V and J ends lost 8 bases and 1 base respectively, with 6 bases between them. The CDR3 is 11 residues long. Germline lookup yields CDR1 SNHLY and CDR2 FYNNEI. CDR3 amino acids: CASEGSYEQYF. The CDR3 DNA is TGTGCCAGCGAAGGGTCCTACGAGCAGTACTTC.

The rearrangement uses TRBV5-4 and TRBJ1-4, with D hard to call. Trimming removed 1 base from V and 2 bases from J, with 9 bases in between. The CDR3 spans 15 residues. CDR1 SGHNT and CDR2 YYREEE come from the germline V gene (reference sequence). Written as DNA, the CDR3 is TGTGCCAGCAGCTTGTTTTCTGGGACTAATGAAAAACTGTTTTTT. It specifies CASSLFSGTNEKLFF.

This rearrangement joins TRBV5-1 to TRBJ2-3; 7 bases line up with TRBD2. The CDR3 loop spans 14 amino acids. From germline, CDR1 is SGHRS and CDR2 YFSETQ. V lost 5 bases to trimming and J lost 0 bases; unmatched junction nucleotides: 3. The CDR3 reads CASRSGDSTDTQYF. The CDR3 DNA is TGCGCCAGCAGGAGCGGGGACAGCACAGATACGCAGTATTTT.

V gene TRBV25-1 combines with J gene TRBJ1-5; no clear D. Germline CDR1 and CDR2: MGHDK and SYGVNS. This CDR3 spans 13 amino acids. Trimming left V 6 bases short and J 3 bases short, with 9 bases between. The CDR3 coding sequence is TGTGCCAGCAGGAGGGATTTCAATCAGCCCCAGCATTTT. This translates into CASRRDFNQPQHF.

For this clone: At the DNA level, this CDR3 is encoded by other sequences in the same sample as well. V is TRBV14 and J is TRBJ2-1; D is perhaps TRBD2 (6 bases). Germline V lookup: CDR1 SGHDN, CDR2 FVKESK. V lost 3 bases and J lost 0, with 9 bases in between. The CDR3 totals 15 residues. CDR3 in amino acids: CASSHRGSSYNEQFF. For the CDR3, the DNA is TGTGCCAGCAGCCATCGGGGGAGCTCCTACAATGAGCAGTTCTTC.

The V gene is TRBV2, the J gene TRBJ2-5; D is undetermined. V was shortened by 0 bases and J by 4 bases, with 9 bases between the two germline ends. Germline V lookup: CDR1 SNHLY, CDR2 FYNNEI. This CDR3 is built from 14 residues. CDR3 sequence reads: CASSEAGSAETQYF. The CDR3 DNA sequence: TGTGCCAGCAGTGAAGCGGGGTCCGCAGAGACCCAGTACTTC.

This chain connects TRBV10-1 to TRBJ2-2, with 11 bases aligning to TRBD1. CDR1 and CDR2 (germline): WNHNN, SYGVQD (reference sequence). J was trimmed by 5 bases and V by 4 bases; bases with no gene match: 6. The CDR3 runs to 16 residues. The CDR3 protein is CASSVGQGANTGELFF. CDR3 in DNA: TGCGCCAGCAGTGTAGGACAGGGGGCTAATACCGGGGAGCTGTTTTTT.

V usage is TRBV5-1 and J usage is TRBJ2-7; 11 nucleotides agree with TRBD1. Germline V CDR1 and CDR2: SGHRS, YFSETQ. Unmatched junction bases numbered 9, after V lost 6 bases and J lost 4 bases. The CDR3 runs to 15 residues. CDR3 loop: CASTKGTGGFYEQYF. CDR3 nucleotides: TGCGCCAGCACCAAGGGGACAGGGGGATTTTACGAGCAGTACTTC.

V is TRBV11-2 and J is TRBJ2-5, with unresolved D. V was cut by 5 bases and J by 5 bases, with 9 bases left in between. Germline lookup yields CDR1 SGHAT and CDR2 FQNNGV. The CDR3 contains 12 residues. In DNA, the CDR3 is TGTGCCAGCAGCCCCCTGCGGGAGACCCAGTACTTC. It yields the protein CASSPLRETQYF.

J is TRBJ2-3 and V is TRBV18; 10 bases are shared with TRBD2. This CDR3 is 17 amino acids long. Germline V CDR1 and CDR2: KGHSH, LQKENI. J lost 0 bases, V lost 1 base, and 4 bases had no gene match. The CDR3 reads CASSPRPSGSSTDTQYF. The CDR3 DNA reads as TGTGCCAGCTCACCACGGCCTAGCGGGAGTAGCACAGATACGCAGTATTTT.

The chain recombines TRBV2 with TRBJ2-2; D possibly corresponds to TRBD1 (6 bases). With 8 bases removed from V and 5 bases from J, the gap between germline ends came to 18 bases. There are 15 residues in the CDR3. Germline CDR1 reads SNHLY; CDR2 reads FYNNEI. DNA for the CDR3: TGTGCCAGCTACCCTATAACAGGGAAGACCGGGGAGCTGTTTTTT. Translation gives CASYPITGKTGELFF.

The chain recombines TRBV4-1 with TRBJ1-1, with no clear D. With 2 bases removed from V and 0 bases from J, the gap between germline ends came to 13 bases. This CDR3 comprises 16 residues. CDR1 and CDR2 from the germline V gene are MGHRA and YSYEKL. The CDR3 DNA reads TGCGCCAGCAGCCAAAGGGCGGGTTTCATGAACACTGAAGCTTTCTTT. Translated: CASSQRAGFMNTEAFF.

The chain uses TRBV2 and TRBJ2-3; no firm D call. The V gene's germline CDR1 is SNHLY and CDR2 FYNNEI. The germline V and J ends were trimmed by 6 bases and 7 bases, with 17 bases remaining between them. CDR3 length equals 14 residues. The CDR3 DNA follows: TGTGCCAGCAGAGTAGAGGCCGGTCCCAATACGCAGTATTTT. Translating gives CASRVEAGPNTQYF.

The V and J genes are TRBV7-9 and TRBJ2-2; D is unclear. V was cut by 2 bases and J by 3 bases, with 10 bases left in between. The germline gives CDR1 SEHNR, CDR2 FQNEAQ (reference sequence). The CDR3 covers 15 residues. This CDR3 is CASSLSEPYTGELFF. As DNA, the CDR3 is TGTGCCAGCAGCTTATCCGAGCCTTACACCGGGGAGCTGTTTTTT.

V is TRBV4-2 and J is TRBJ2-6; 7 bases align to TRBD1. Germline CDR1 is LGHNA and CDR2 is YNFKEQ. Germline trimming cut 4 bases from V and 0 bases from J; bases unmatched to any gene: 18. CDR3 size: 21 residues. CDR3 sequence (DNA): TGTGCCAGCAGCCCCCGGGACAGCATGACCCGTACTCTCTCTGGGGCCAACGTCCTGACTTTC. It codes for CASSPRDSMTRTLSGANVLTF.

The chain is built from TRBV18 and TRBJ2-2; D remains ambiguous. V was pared by 4 bases and J by 12 bases, with 15 bases between. The CDR3 length is 13 residues. Germline CDR1 reads KGHSH; CDR2 reads LQKENI. The chain's CDR3 is CASSLGGQAQLFF. CDR3 in DNA: TGTGCCAGCTCACTCGGCGGCCAAGCACAGCTGTTTTTT.

The rearrangement uses TRBV6-4 and TRBJ2-3; TRBD2 aligns across 9 bases. V trimming: 0 bases; J trimming: 2 bases; junction bases outside the gene matches: 9. The CDR3 length is 18 residues. Germline V gives CDR1 MRHNA, CDR2 SNTAGT. The CDR3 nucleotides are TGTGCCAGCAGTGACTCGAAGACTAGCGGATTTCTCACAGATACGCAGTATTTT. Its protein is CASSDSKTSGFLTDTQYF.

The genes are TRBV10-1 and TRBJ2-7; maybe TRBD1 (5 bases). With 1 base removed from V and 6 bases from J, the gap between germline ends came to 10 bases. Germline values: CDR1 WNHNN, CDR2 SYGVQD (reference sequence). This CDR3 is 13 amino acids long. The CDR3 DNA reads as TGCGCCAGCAGTGAGTTCCAGGGCGGCGAGCAGTACTTC. It yields the protein CASSEFQGGEQYF.

J is TRBJ2-5 and V is TRBV18, with 7 bases aligning to TRBD2. Trimming took 3 bases from V and 4 from J; bases not matched to a gene: 14. Germline CDR1 and CDR2: KGHSH and LQKENI. The CDR3 consists of 17 residues. The DNA of the CDR3 is TGTGCCAGCTCACCCCAAGTGGGTGTCCCGGGGGGAGAGACCCAGTACTTC. Translation gives CASSPQVGVPGGETQYF.

The CDR3 DNA reads as TGTGCCACCAGCAGAGACCCGGCTCGACCGGCCGCTTGGGAGCGGGAGTTGGACACCGGGGAGCTGTTTTTT. It encodes CATSRDPARPAAWERELDTGELFF. The chain joins TRBV15 to TRBJ2-2; 8 nucleotides agree with TRBD2. Germline V CDR1 and CDR2: LNHNV, YYDKDF (reference sequence). The CDR3 contains 24 residues. Trimming cost V 0 bases and J 3 bases; bases outside gene matches: 27.